These T cell receptor beta chains were read from a single sample in a study of vaccination and CD4 T cells after COVID-19. TCRdb reprocessed the PCR reads via MiXCR and lists one record per CDR3 protein. Among approximately 16,000 distinct CDR3 sequences listed, around a third were seen once. Antigens for these TCRs are unknown. This specimen consisted of CD4+ T cells from blood, cultured in vitro, obtained before SARS-CoV-2 vaccination. The receptors come from a human donor who received a COVID-19 vaccine. Each CDR3 is given with its conserved first and last residue. D genes are given only for firm matches. Clone size is given for some rows only: seen once, a few or many times, or a class if the clone is expanded.

j_gene: TRBJ1-2
v_gene: TRBV6-1
len: 16
d_gene: TRBD1
abundance: -
CDR3nt: TGTGCCAGCAGTGAATTCGTGACAGGGGGGAGCTGTGGCTACACCTTC
CDR3aa: CASSEFVTGGSCGYTF

j_gene: TRBJ2-7
v_gene: TRBV7-9
len: 14
d_gene: TRBD1
abundance: -
CDR3nt: TGTGCCAGCAGCGGGACAGGCGTCACCTACGAGCAGTACTTC
CDR3aa: CASSGTGVTYEQYF

j_gene: TRBJ1-4
v_gene: TRBV21-1
len: 14
d_gene: -
abundance: few
CDR3nt: TGTGCCAGCAGCAGGAATCCGGGGCGCGTAAAACTGTTTTTT
CDR3aa: CASSRNPGRVKLFF

j_gene: TRBJ2-2
v_gene: TRBV6-1
len: 13
d_gene: -
abundance: -
CDR3nt: TGTGCCAGCAGCCTTTCACTAGCCGGGGAGCTGTTTTTT
CDR3aa: CASSLSLAGELFF

j_gene: TRBJ1-2
v_gene: TRBV10-3
len: 16
d_gene: -
abundance: few
CDR3nt: TGTGCCATCAGGGGGGCCCTACTTTCGACTAACTATGGCTACACCTTC
CDR3aa: CAIRGALLSTNYGYTF

j_gene: TRBJ1-5
v_gene: TRBV2
len: 15
d_gene: -
abundance: few
CDR3nt: TGTGCCAGCAGCCGCGAGGGGGGTGGGGATCAGCCCCAGCATTTT
CDR3aa: CASSREGGGDQPQHF

j_gene: TRBJ1-5
v_gene: TRBV19
len: 17
d_gene: TRBD1
abundance: -
CDR3nt: TGTGCCAGTAGTATACGGGGGGGGACAGGGATGAATCAGCCCCAGCATTTT
CDR3aa: CASSIRGGTGMNQPQHF

j_gene: TRBJ2-7
v_gene: TRBV30
len: 16
d_gene: -
abundance: -
CDR3nt: TGTGCCTGGGGCCACAAAATTAGGCCAGGGACCTACGAGCAGTACTTC
CDR3aa: CAWGHKIRPGTYEQYF

j_gene: TRBJ2-1
v_gene: TRBV6-4
len: 15
d_gene: TRBD2
abundance: -
CDR3nt: TGTGCCAGCAGCCCCAGCGGGGGGGCCCCTTTGGAGCAGTTCTTC
CDR3aa: CASSPSGGAPLEQFF

j_gene: TRBJ1-1
v_gene: TRBV10-3
len: 14
d_gene: TRBD1
abundance: few
CDR3nt: TGTGCCATCAACACAGGGGGCAGGAACACTGAAGCTTTCTTT
CDR3aa: CAINTGGRNTEAFF

j_gene: TRBJ2-5
v_gene: TRBV29-1
len: 12
d_gene: TRBD1
abundance: -
CDR3nt: TGCAGCGCGGACAGGGGGGGGGAGACCCAGTACTTC
CDR3aa: CSADRGGETQYF

j_gene: TRBJ2-5
v_gene: TRBV7-3
len: 14
d_gene: TRBD2
abundance: -
CDR3nt: TGTACCAGCAGCTTTGGACTAGCGGGGGAGACCCAGTACTTC
CDR3aa: CTSSFGLAGETQYF

j_gene: TRBJ1-2
v_gene: TRBV6-5
len: 16
d_gene: TRBD1
abundance: -
CDR3nt: TGTGCCAGCAGTTATATGAGAACAGGGGGTAACTATGGCTACACCTTC
CDR3aa: CASSYMRTGGNYGYTF